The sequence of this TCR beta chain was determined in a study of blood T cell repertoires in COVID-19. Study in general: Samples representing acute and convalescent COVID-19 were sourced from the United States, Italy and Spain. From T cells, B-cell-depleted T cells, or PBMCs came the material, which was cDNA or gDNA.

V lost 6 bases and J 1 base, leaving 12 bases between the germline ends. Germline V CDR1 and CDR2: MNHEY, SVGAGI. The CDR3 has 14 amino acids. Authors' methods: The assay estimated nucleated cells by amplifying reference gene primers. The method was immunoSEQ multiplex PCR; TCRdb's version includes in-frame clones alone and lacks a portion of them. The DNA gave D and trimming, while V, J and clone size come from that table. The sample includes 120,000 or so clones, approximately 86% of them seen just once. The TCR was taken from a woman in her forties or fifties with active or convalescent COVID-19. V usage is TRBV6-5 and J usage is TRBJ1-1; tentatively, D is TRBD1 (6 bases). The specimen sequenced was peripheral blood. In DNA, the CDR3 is TGTGCCAGCAGCCCCCAGGGGTGGAACACTGAAGCTTTCTTT. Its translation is CASSPQGWNTEAFF.